Listed below are T cell receptor beta chains from one sample, sequenced in a study of CD8 T cells in Susac syndrome. TCRdb re-analysed the immunoSEQ multiplex PCR reads in MiXCR, keeping a single row per CDR3 protein. The profile covers about 150,000 distinct CDR3 sequences, with 94% appearing a single time and roughly 0.2% taken by the ten largest. The sequencing sample was made of CD8+ T cells from PBMCs. The receptors come from a human donor with multiple sclerosis. CDR3s include the opening cysteine and the closing phenylalanine or tryptophan. The D gene is left open where the match is weak. The listing skips clone size in some rows; elsewhere it reads once, few, many or a size class.

j_gene: TRBJ1-4
d_gene: -
v_gene: TRBV15
abundance: -
CDR3aa: CATSREGQKWINEKLFF
CDR3nt: TGTGCCACCAGCAGAGAAGGGCAGAAGTGGATTAATGAAAAACTGTTTTTT

j_gene: TRBJ2-2
d_gene: TRBD1
v_gene: TRBV12-3/TRBV12-4
abundance: -
CDR3aa: CGTGVNTGELFF
CDR3nt: TGTGGGACAGGGGTGAACACCGGGGAGCTGTTTTTT

j_gene: TRBJ1-2
d_gene: -
v_gene: TRBV29-1
abundance: -
CDR3aa: CSRGGPYGCTF
CDR3nt: -

j_gene: TRBJ1-2
d_gene: -
v_gene: TRBV23-1
abundance: -
CDR3aa: CASSQSAGVCGYTF
CDR3nt: TGCGCCAGCAGTCAATCGGCAGGAGTCTGTGGCTACACCTTC

j_gene: TRBJ1-2
d_gene: -
v_gene: TRBV7-7
abundance: -
CDR3aa: CASSFSSTGRYGYTF
CDR3nt: TGTGCTAGCAGCTTTTCTTCTACAGGTCGCTATGGCTACACCTTC

j_gene: TRBJ2-5
d_gene: -
v_gene: TRBV3-1
abundance: -
CDR3aa: CASSQSVSPRQETQYF
CDR3nt: TGTGCCAGCAGCCAATCTGTTTCACCCCGCCAAGAGACCCAGTACTTC

j_gene: TRBJ2-1
d_gene: -
v_gene: TRBV3-1
abundance: -
CDR3aa: CASSLEGEISYNEQFF
CDR3nt: TGTGCCAGCAGCCTCGAGGGGGAGATCTCCTACAATGAGCAGTTCTTC

j_gene: TRBJ2-5
d_gene: -
v_gene: TRBV4-1
abundance: -
CDR3aa: CASSQIGKETQYF
CDR3nt: TGCGCCAGCAGCCAAATAGGAAAAGAGACCCAGTACTTC

j_gene: TRBJ1-1
d_gene: -
v_gene: TRBV14
abundance: -
CDR3aa: CASSQGLAGPRSEAFF
CDR3nt: TGTGCCAGCAGCCAAGGGCTTGCGGGACCCCGTAGTGAAGCTTTCTTT

j_gene: TRBJ2-3
d_gene: -
v_gene: TRBV9
abundance: once
CDR3aa: CASSVTRQGIYTDTQYF
CDR3nt: TGTGCCAGCAGCGTCACACGCCAAGGGATCTACACAGATACGCAGTATTTT

j_gene: TRBJ2-7
d_gene: -
v_gene: TRBV7-2
abundance: -
CDR3aa: CASSFSGGGYEQYF
CDR3nt: TGTGCCAGCAGCTTTTCGGGGGGCGGGTACGAGCAGTACTTC

j_gene: TRBJ2-5
d_gene: -
v_gene: TRBV7-6
abundance: -
CDR3aa: CASSSGYGETQYF
CDR3nt: TGTGCCAGCAGCTCAGGGTACGGGGAGACCCAGTACTTC

j_gene: TRBJ1-1
d_gene: TRBD1
v_gene: TRBV13
abundance: -
CDR3aa: CASRQGGTEAFF
CDR3nt: TGTGCCAGCCGACAGGGCGGAACTGAAGCTTTCTTT

j_gene: TRBJ2-1
d_gene: -
v_gene: TRBV30
abundance: -
CDR3aa: CAWSVRYNEQFF
CDR3nt: TGTGCCTGGAGTGTCAGATACAATGAGCAGTTCTTC

j_gene: TRBJ2-3
d_gene: -
v_gene: TRBV7-9
abundance: -
CDR3aa: CASSLTGDTQYF
CDR3nt: TGTGCCAGCAGCTTAACTGGAGATACGCAGTATTTT

j_gene: TRBJ1-5
d_gene: -
v_gene: TRBV30
abundance: -
CDR3aa: CAWSTPEENHRPQHF
CDR3nt: TGTGCCTGGAGTACCCCCGAGGAGAACCACAGGCCCCAGCATTTT

j_gene: TRBJ1-1
d_gene: -
v_gene: TRBV3-1
abundance: -
CDR3aa: CASSQGHLDTEAFF
CDR3nt: TGTGCCAGCAGCCAAGGCCACCTCGACACTGAAGCTTTCTTT

j_gene: TRBJ1-1
d_gene: -
v_gene: TRBV12-3/TRBV12-4
abundance: -
CDR3aa: CASNLQGLNTEAFF
CDR3nt: TGTGCCAGCAATTTGCAGGGGCTGAACACTGAAGCTTTCTTT

j_gene: TRBJ2-1
d_gene: -
v_gene: TRBV6-4
abundance: -
CDR3aa: CASSDGVYNEQFF
CDR3nt: TGTGCCAGCAGTGATGGGGTCTACAATGAGCAGTTCTTC

j_gene: TRBJ2-5
d_gene: -
v_gene: TRBV14
abundance: -
CDR3aa: CASSQDLLSGETQYF
CDR3nt: TGTGCCAGCAGCCAAGATCTTCTATCGGGAGAGACCCAGTACTTC

j_gene: TRBJ2-1
d_gene: -
v_gene: TRBV18
abundance: -
CDR3aa: CASSLALSDEQFF
CDR3nt: TGTGCCAGCTCACTCGCACTATCTGATGAGCAGTTCTTC

j_gene: TRBJ1-6
d_gene: -
v_gene: TRBV30
abundance: -
CDR3aa: CAWSAPRSNSPLHF
CDR3nt: TGTGCCTGGAGTGCACCTCGATCGAATTCACCCCTCCACTTT

j_gene: TRBJ2-7
d_gene: -
v_gene: TRBV27
abundance: -
CDR3aa: CASSTRQENYEQYF
CDR3nt: TGTGCCAGCAGTACTCGACAGGAAAACTACGAGCAGTACTTC

j_gene: TRBJ1-4
d_gene: -
v_gene: TRBV20-1
abundance: once
CDR3aa: CSARVHSDNEKLFF
CDR3nt: TGCAGTGCTAGAGTCCATTCCGATAATGAAAAACTGTTTTTT

j_gene: TRBJ1-2
d_gene: -
v_gene: TRBV12-3/TRBV12-4
abundance: once
CDR3aa: CASSLRPSNYGYTF
CDR3nt: TGTGCCAGCAGTTTGAGGCCCTCTAACTATGGCTACACCTTC

j_gene: TRBJ1-2
d_gene: -
v_gene: TRBV29-1
abundance: -
CDR3aa: CSVEARSNYGYTF
CDR3nt: TGCAGCGTTGAGGCCAGGTCTAACTATGGCTACACCTTC

j_gene: TRBJ2-7
d_gene: TRBD1
v_gene: TRBV7-8
abundance: -
CDR3aa: CASSTLGGQGASEQYF
CDR3nt: TGTGCCAGCAGCACCCTAGGGGGACAGGGGGCAAGCGAGCAGTACTTC

j_gene: TRBJ2-5
d_gene: TRBD1
v_gene: TRBV20-1
abundance: once
CDR3aa: CSATGQGFRETQYF
CDR3nt: TGCAGTGCAACGGGACAGGGGTTTCGGGAGACCCAGTACTTC

j_gene: TRBJ2-1
d_gene: -
v_gene: TRBV19
abundance: -
CDR3aa: CASLSGWNEQFF
CDR3nt: TGTGCCAGTCTGTCAGGGTGGAATGAGCAGTTCTTC

j_gene: TRBJ1-2
d_gene: TRBD1
v_gene: TRBV9
abundance: -
CDR3aa: CASSIGQGARGYTF
CDR3nt: TGTGCCAGCAGCATTGGACAGGGGGCGCGAGGCTACACCTTC

j_gene: TRBJ2-5
d_gene: TRBD2
v_gene: TRBV3-1
abundance: -
CDR3aa: CASSQELAGEETQYF
CDR3nt: TGTGCCAGCAGCCAAGAACTAGCGGGGGAGGAGACCCAGTACTTC

j_gene: TRBJ1-2
d_gene: -
v_gene: TRBV27
abundance: -
CDR3aa: CASSAFQGSYGYTF
CDR3nt: TGTGCCAGCAGTGCCTTTCAGGGGAGCTATGGCTACACCTTC

j_gene: TRBJ2-2
d_gene: -
v_gene: TRBV27
abundance: -
CDR3aa: CASNPLAANTGELFF
CDR3nt: TGTGCCAGCAATCCACTAGCAGCGAACACCGGGGAGCTGTTTTTT

j_gene: TRBJ2-4
d_gene: -
v_gene: TRBV20-1
abundance: -
CDR3aa: CSAKNRTRQFSVAKNIQYF
CDR3nt: TGCAGTGCTAAGAACCGGACAAGGCAGTTCTCCGTAGCCAAAAACATTCAGTACTTC

j_gene: TRBJ2-3
d_gene: -
v_gene: TRBV3-1
abundance: -
CDR3aa: CASSQDLQDGRTDTQYF
CDR3nt: TGTGCCAGCAGCCAAGATCTGCAGGACGGACGCACAGATACGCAGTATTTT

j_gene: TRBJ2-7
d_gene: TRBD1
v_gene: TRBV29-1
abundance: -
CDR3aa: CSGGDRAYEQYF
CDR3nt: TGCAGCGGGGGCGACAGGGCCTACGAGCAGTACTTC

j_gene: TRBJ1-4
d_gene: TRBD1
v_gene: TRBV20-1
abundance: -
CDR3aa: CSATDRAQDKKLFF
CDR3nt: TGCAGTGCTACCGACAGGGCGCAGGATAAAAAACTGTTTTTT

j_gene: TRBJ2-7
d_gene: TRBD1
v_gene: TRBV12-3/TRBV12-4
abundance: -
CDR3aa: CATTQLDRAGYEQYF
CDR3nt: TGTGCCACCACCCAACTCGACAGGGCAGGATACGAGCAGTACTTC

j_gene: TRBJ2-7
d_gene: TRBD2
v_gene: TRBV5-6
abundance: few
CDR3aa: CASSSGTSSYEQYF
CDR3nt: TGTGCCAGCAGCTCCGGGACTAGCTCCTACGAGCAGTACTTC

j_gene: TRBJ1-5
d_gene: -
v_gene: TRBV27
abundance: -
CDR3aa: CASSLSSVQPQHF
CDR3nt: TGTGCCAGCAGTTTATCTTCCGTTCAGCCCCAGCATTTT

j_gene: TRBJ2-7
d_gene: TRBD2
v_gene: TRBV2
abundance: -
CDR3aa: CASNGGTDYEQYF
CDR3nt: TGTGCCAGCAACGGGGGGACTGATTACGAGCAGTACTTC

j_gene: TRBJ1-6
d_gene: -
v_gene: TRBV5-6
abundance: -
CDR3aa: CASSLDPRSYNSPLHF
CDR3nt: TGTGCCAGCAGCTTGGACCCTCGGAGTTATAATTCACCCCTCCACTTT

j_gene: TRBJ2-3
d_gene: -
v_gene: TRBV10-3
abundance: -
CDR3aa: CAISVPRTDTQYF
CDR3nt: TGTGCCATCAGCGTGCCCCGCACAGATACGCAGTATTTT

j_gene: TRBJ2-3
d_gene: -
v_gene: TRBV7-9
abundance: -
CDR3aa: CASSSRIADTQYF
CDR3nt: TGTGCCAGCAGCTCCCGGATAGCAGATACGCAGTATTTT

j_gene: TRBJ2-2
d_gene: TRBD2
v_gene: TRBV6-5
abundance: once
CDR3aa: CASSYPSDGGADTGELFF
CDR3nt: TGTGCCAGCAGTTACCCCTCCGACGGGGGGGCTGACACCGGGGAGCTGTTTTTT